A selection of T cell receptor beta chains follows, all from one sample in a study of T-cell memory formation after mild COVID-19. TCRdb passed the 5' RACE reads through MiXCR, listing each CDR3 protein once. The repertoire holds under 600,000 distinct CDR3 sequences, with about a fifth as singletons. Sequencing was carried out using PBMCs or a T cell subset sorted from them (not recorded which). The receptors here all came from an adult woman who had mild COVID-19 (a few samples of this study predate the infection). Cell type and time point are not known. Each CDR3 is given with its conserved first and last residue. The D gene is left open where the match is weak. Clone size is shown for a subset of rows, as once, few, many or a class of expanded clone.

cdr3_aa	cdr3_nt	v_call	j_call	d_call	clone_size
CASSFFKDNGAQETQYF	TGTGCCAGCAGCTTCTTCAAGGACAACGGTGCTCAAGAGACCCAGTACTTC	TRBV7-9	TRBJ2-5	.	few
CASSQEPQGAYEQYF	TGCGCCAGCAGCCAAGAGCCCCAGGGGGCGTACGAGCAGTACTTC	TRBV4-1	TRBJ2-7	TRBD1	few
CSVEKSLRGYGYTF	TGCAGCGTTGAAAAGTCATTGCGAGGCTATGGCTACACCTTC	TRBV29-1	TRBJ1-2	.	.
CSAWTITDTQYF	TGCAGTGCCTGGACTATCACAGATACGCAGTATTTT	TRBV20-1	TRBJ2-3	.	.
CASSSPGGGETQYF	TGTGCCAGCAGCTCTCCCGGGGGCGGTGAGACCCAGTACTTC	TRBV7-9	TRBJ2-5	.	.
CAWSDSGKGPYGYTF	TGTGCCTGGAGTGACTCAGGGAAGGGGCCTTATGGCTACACCTTC	TRBV30	TRBJ1-2	.	.
CASSGRHEQYF	TGTGCCAGCAGCGGGAGACACGAGCAGTACTTC	TRBV12-3/TRBV12-4	TRBJ2-7	.	.
CSASQGMKTQYF	TGCAGTGCTAGCCAGGGTATGAAGACCCAGTACTTC	TRBV20-1	TRBJ2-5	.	many
CASSSGPSTEAFF	TGTGCCAGCAGCTCCGGGCCCAGCACTGAAGCTTTCTTT	TRBV7-2	TRBJ1-1	.	.
CASSQGAPFQGEAEAFF	TGCGCCAGCAGCCAAGGAGCCCCGTTCCAGGGCGAGGCTGAAGCTTTCTTT	TRBV4-1	TRBJ1-1	.	few
CATSDLGGGYTF	TGTGCCACCAGTGATTTAGGGGGTGGCTACACCTTC	TRBV24-1	TRBJ1-2	.	.
CASSSGQTYPYEQYF	TGTGCCAGCAGTTCGGGACAGACTTATCCCTACGAGCAGTACTTC	TRBV27	TRBJ2-7	TRBD1	.
CASSQDLGGSPYEQYF	TGCGCCAGCAGCCAAGATCTAGGCGGGAGTCCCTACGAGCAGTACTTC	TRBV4-3	TRBJ2-7	TRBD2	.
CASSFSFGAGGYGYTF	TGTGCCAGCAGCTTTTCATTTGGGGCAGGGGGCTATGGCTACACCTTC	TRBV7-2	TRBJ1-2	TRBD1	.
CASSPTIPSSYNEQFF	TGTGCCAGCAGCCCGACAATCCCAAGCTCCTACAATGAGCAGTTCTTC	TRBV14	TRBJ2-1	.	.
CASTYSAGGYGYTF	TGTGCCAGCACCTACTCAGCAGGGGGCTATGGCTACACCTTC	TRBV12-3/TRBV12-4	TRBJ1-2	TRBD1	.
CASSDLAGSYIQYF	TGTGCCAGTAGTGATCTAGCGGGGAGTTACATTCAGTACTTC	TRBV19	TRBJ2-4	TRBD2	.
CASSYVRGDYGYTF	TGTGCCAGCAGTTATGTCAGGGGGGACTATGGCTACACCTTC	TRBV6-5	TRBJ1-2	TRBD1	few
CASSSVIRTGGLNYGYTF	TGTGCCAGCAGCTCAGTTATTAGGACAGGGGGCTTGAACTATGGCTACACCTTC	TRBV12-3/TRBV12-4	TRBJ1-2	TRBD1	.
CASSVGSGGGYEQYF	TGTGCCAGCAGCGTAGGGTCGGGCGGGGGCTACGAGCAGTACTTC	TRBV9	TRBJ2-7	TRBD2	few
CASSRTSVSGELFF	TGTGCCAGCAGCCGGACTAGCGTTAGCGGGGAGCTGTTTTTT	TRBV7-9	TRBJ2-2	TRBD2	.
CASSYRRLAGVPLNEQFF	TGTGCCAGCAGTTACCGTAGACTAGCGGGAGTTCCGTTAAATGAGCAGTTCTTC	TRBV6-2/TRBV6-3	TRBJ2-1	TRBD2	.
CSATPNGNTIYF	TGCAGTGCTACACCGAACGGGAACACCATATATTTT	TRBV20-1	TRBJ1-3	.	once
CASSLLWAEAFF	TGTGCCAGCAGTCTATTGTGGGCCGAAGCTTTCTTT	TRBV12-3/TRBV12-4	TRBJ1-1	.	once
CSVLPSTVMNTEAFF	TGCAGCGTTCTCCCTTCGACAGTTATGAACACTGAAGCTTTCTTT	TRBV29-1	TRBJ1-1	.	.
CASIPQGAGDYGYTF	TGTGCCAGCATCCCCCAGGGGGCAGGGGACTATGGCTACACCTTC	TRBV7-9	TRBJ1-2	TRBD1	many
CASSPWGTENEQYF	TGTGCCAGCAGCCCTTGGGGGACGGAGAACGAGCAGTACTTC	TRBV3-1	TRBJ2-7	.	.
CASSQDVGANVLTF	TGTGCCAGCAGCCAAGATGTTGGGGCCAACGTCCTGACTTTC	TRBV3-1	TRBJ2-6	.	.
CASSLGQGLGYEQYF	TGCGCCAGCAGCTTAGGTCAGGGGCTAGGATACGAGCAGTACTTC	TRBV5-1	TRBJ2-7	.	few
CASSPAGRLNTGELFF	TGTGCCAGCAGCCCAGCGGGACGGTTGAACACCGGGGAGCTGTTTTTT	TRBV9	TRBJ2-2	TRBD2	few
CASSDGQASYEQYF	TGTGCCAGCTCAGACGGACAGGCCTCCTACGAGCAGTACTTC	TRBV18	TRBJ2-7	TRBD1	few
CSARVRDRVYEQYF	TGCAGTGCTAGAGTCCGGGACAGGGTGTACGAGCAGTACTTC	TRBV20-1	TRBJ2-7	TRBD1	few
CASSPAGTSRRELFF	TGTGCCAGCAGCCCCGCCGGGACTAGCAGGCGGGAGCTGTTTTTT	TRBV7-2	TRBJ2-2	TRBD2	few
CASSSGDGLPSSYEQYF	TGCGCCAGCAGCTCCGGGGACGGCCTTCCTAGCTCCTACGAGCAGTACTTC	TRBV5-1	TRBJ2-7	.	.
CASSLSQGITRTDTQYF	TGTGCCAGCAGTTTATCACAAGGGATTACCCGCACAGATACGCAGTATTTT	TRBV28	TRBJ2-3	.	few
CASSGDTFLGDEQFF	TGTGCCAGCAGCGGTGACACCTTCCTGGGAGATGAGCAGTTCTTC	TRBV7-9	TRBJ2-1	.	.
CASSEGEAYEQYF	TGTGCCAGCAGTGAAGGGGAAGCCTACGAGCAGTACTTC	TRBV6-1	TRBJ2-7	.	.
CASSEDSFSSYEQYF	TGTGCCAGCAGTGAGGACAGCTTCTCCTCCTACGAGCAGTACTTC	TRBV6-5	TRBJ2-7	.	.
CATSDGKETQYF	TGTGCCACCAGTGACGGCAAAGAGACCCAGTACTTC	TRBV24-1	TRBJ2-5	.	.
CSASTHRTPRYQETQYF	TGCAGTGCTAGTACCCATCGAACTCCGAGATACCAAGAGACCCAGTACTTC	TRBV20-1	TRBJ2-5	.	few
CASSLGRADGEAFF	TGTGCCAGCAGCTTAGGCAGGGCGGATGGCGAAGCTTTCTTT	TRBV7-8	TRBJ1-1	.	.
CASRGTRRQVLTGQPQHF	TGTGCCAGCAGAGGGACCCGACGTCAGGTTCTGACAGGCCAGCCCCAGCATTTT	TRBV6-1	TRBJ1-5	.	few
CASSSRDLAGGPGNEQFF	TGTGCCAGCAGCTCCCGAGATCTAGCGGGAGGGCCAGGAAATGAGCAGTTCTTC	TRBV7-9	TRBJ2-1	TRBD2	.
CASRSGTGKNQPQHF	TGTGCCAGCAGGTCCGGGACAGGGAAAAATCAGCCCCAGCATTTT	TRBV28	TRBJ1-5	TRBD1	.
CASSQEFLSTDTQYF	TGTGCCAGCAGCCAAGAATTTCTCAGCACAGATACGCAGTATTTT	TRBV3-1	TRBJ2-3	.	few
CSARGQGDYGYTF	TGCAGTGCTAGGGGACAGGGTGACTATGGCTACACCTTC	TRBV20-1	TRBJ1-2	TRBD1	few
CASSNEGGGFTEAFF	TGTGCCAGCAGCAACGAGGGAGGGGGCTTCACTGAAGCTTTCTTT	TRBV7-3	TRBJ1-1	TRBD1	few
CASSLFDRGVGTF	TGTGCCAGCAGCTTATTTGACAGGGGAGTTGGCACCTTC	TRBV7-2	TRBJ1-2	TRBD1	few
CASSFGSTNYGYTF	TGCGCCAGCAGCTTTGGCAGTACTAACTATGGCTACACCTTC	TRBV5-1	TRBJ1-2	.	.
CASSLQGGVNTEAFF	TGTGCCAGCAGTCTTCAAGGGGGGGTGAACACTGAAGCTTTCTTT	TRBV7-9	TRBJ1-1	.	.
CASSYGAGEGNEQFF	TGTGCCAGCAGTTACGGGGCGGGAGAGGGCAATGAGCAGTTCTTC	TRBV12-3/TRBV12-4	TRBJ2-1	TRBD2	once
CASSLDGNPYEQYF	TGCGCCAGCAGCTTGGACGGAAACCCCTACGAGCAGTACTTC	TRBV5-1	TRBJ2-7	.	many
CASSLGDRRSSYNSPLHF	TGTGCCAGCAGTTTAGGGGACAGGCGAAGCTCCTATAATTCACCCCTCCACTTT	TRBV12-3/TRBV12-4	TRBJ1-6	TRBD1	.